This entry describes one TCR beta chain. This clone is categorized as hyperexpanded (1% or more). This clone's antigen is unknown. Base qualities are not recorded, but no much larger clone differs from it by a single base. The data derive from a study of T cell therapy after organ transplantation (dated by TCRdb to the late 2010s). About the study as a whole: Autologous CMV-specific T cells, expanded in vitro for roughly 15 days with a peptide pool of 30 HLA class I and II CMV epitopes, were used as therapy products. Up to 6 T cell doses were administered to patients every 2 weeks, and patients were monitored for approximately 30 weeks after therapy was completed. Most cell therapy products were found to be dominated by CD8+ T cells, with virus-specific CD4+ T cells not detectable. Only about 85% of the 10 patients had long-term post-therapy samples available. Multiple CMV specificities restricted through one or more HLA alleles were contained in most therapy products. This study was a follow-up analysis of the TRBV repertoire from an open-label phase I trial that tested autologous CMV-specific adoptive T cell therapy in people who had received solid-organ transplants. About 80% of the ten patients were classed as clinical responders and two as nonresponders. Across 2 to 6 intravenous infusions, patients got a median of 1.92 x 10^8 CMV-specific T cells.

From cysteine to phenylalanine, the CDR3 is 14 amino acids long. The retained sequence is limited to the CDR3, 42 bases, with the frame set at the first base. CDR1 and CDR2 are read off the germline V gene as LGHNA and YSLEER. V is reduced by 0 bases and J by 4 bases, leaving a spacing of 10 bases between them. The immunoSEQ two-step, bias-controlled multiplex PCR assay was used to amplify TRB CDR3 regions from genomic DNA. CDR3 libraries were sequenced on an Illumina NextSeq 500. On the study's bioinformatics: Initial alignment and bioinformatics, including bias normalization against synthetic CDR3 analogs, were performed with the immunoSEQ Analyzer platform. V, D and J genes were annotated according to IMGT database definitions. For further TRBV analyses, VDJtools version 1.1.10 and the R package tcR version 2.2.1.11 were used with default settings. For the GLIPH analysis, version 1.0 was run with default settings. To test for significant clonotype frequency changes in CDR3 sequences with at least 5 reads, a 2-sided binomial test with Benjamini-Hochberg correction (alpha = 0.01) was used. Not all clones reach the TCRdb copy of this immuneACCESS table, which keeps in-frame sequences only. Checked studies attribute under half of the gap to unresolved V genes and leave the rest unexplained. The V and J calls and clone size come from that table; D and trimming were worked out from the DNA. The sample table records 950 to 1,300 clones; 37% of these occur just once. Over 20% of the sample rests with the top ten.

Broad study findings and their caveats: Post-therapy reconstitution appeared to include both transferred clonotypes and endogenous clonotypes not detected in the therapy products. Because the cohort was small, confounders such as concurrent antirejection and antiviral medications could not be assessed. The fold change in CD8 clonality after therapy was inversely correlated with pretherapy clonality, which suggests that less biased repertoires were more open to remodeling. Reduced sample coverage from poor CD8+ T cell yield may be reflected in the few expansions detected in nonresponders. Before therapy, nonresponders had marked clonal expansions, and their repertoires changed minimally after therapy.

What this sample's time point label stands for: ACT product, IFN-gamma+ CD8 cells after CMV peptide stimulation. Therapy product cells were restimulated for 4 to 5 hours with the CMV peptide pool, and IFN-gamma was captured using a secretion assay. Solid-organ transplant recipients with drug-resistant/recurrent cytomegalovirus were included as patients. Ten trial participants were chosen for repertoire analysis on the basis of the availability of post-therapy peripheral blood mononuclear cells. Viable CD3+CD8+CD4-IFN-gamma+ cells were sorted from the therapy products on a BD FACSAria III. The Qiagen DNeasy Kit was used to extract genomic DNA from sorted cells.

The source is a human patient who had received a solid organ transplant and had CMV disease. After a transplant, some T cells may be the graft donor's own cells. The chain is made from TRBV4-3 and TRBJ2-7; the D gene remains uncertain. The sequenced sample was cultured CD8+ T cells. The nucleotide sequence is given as TGCGCCAGCAGCCAAGATCCTTTTGGTTACGAGCAGTACTTC. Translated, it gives CASSQDPFGYEQYF.